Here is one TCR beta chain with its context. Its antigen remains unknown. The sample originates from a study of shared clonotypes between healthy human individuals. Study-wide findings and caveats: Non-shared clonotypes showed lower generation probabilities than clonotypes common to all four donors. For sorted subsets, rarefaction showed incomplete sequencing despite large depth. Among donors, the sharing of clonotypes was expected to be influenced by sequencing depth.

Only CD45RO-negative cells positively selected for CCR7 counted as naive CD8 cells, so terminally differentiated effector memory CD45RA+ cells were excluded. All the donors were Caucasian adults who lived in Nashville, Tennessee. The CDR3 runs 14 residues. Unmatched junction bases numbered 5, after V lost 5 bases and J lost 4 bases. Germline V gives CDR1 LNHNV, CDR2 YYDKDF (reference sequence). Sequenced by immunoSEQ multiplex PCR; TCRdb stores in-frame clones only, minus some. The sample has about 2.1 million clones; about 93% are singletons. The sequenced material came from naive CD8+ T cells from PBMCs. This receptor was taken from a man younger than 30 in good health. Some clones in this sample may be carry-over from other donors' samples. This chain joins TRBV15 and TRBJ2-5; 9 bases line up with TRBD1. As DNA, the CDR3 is TGTGCCACCAGCCCAACAGGGGGCCGAGAGACCCAGTACTTC. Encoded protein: CATSPTGGRETQYF. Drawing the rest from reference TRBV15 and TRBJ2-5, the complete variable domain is DAMVIQNPRYQVTQFGKPVTLSCSQTLNHNVMYWYQQKSSQAPKLLFHYYDKDFNNEADTPDNFQSRRPNTSFCFLDIRSPGLGDTAMYLCATSPTGGRETQYFGPGTRLLVL.